This passage covers 27 T cell receptor beta chains from one sample sequenced in a study of regulatory T cells in long-lasting Graves disease. Investigators prepared the TCR beta libraries by applying iRepertoire HTBI primers and Arm-PCR of CDR3 regions. Via MiXCR, TCRdb re-called the multiplex PCR reads, giving one row per CDR3 protein. The sample lists hundreds of thousands of distinct CDR3 sequences; 12% were seen once. Time point denoted: newly diagnosed GD, antithyroid drugs for less than 3 months. Researchers made the TCR library from RNA that was extracted from PBMCs. This sample also belongs to another study, concerning T cells in Graves' hyperthyroidism and ophthalmopathy.

The specimen comprised peripheral blood mononuclear cells (PBMCs), sampled at new diagnosis, from a patient treated with antithyroid drugs. The receptors derive from a woman in her 30s with Graves disease.

This clonotype occurred a few times. This sequence joins TRBV24-1 and TRBJ2-4; 7 bases map to TRBD1. V dropped 5 bases and J dropped 8; count of bases not matched to a gene: 8. The CDR3 has 14 amino acids. The germline V gene encodes CDR1 KGHDR and CDR2 SFDVKD. The CDR3 nucleotides read TGTGCCACCAGTGTCACAGGGGCACCGGACATTCAGTACTTC. Protein sequence: CATSVTGAPDIQYF.

This clonotype was detected ten times or more. This chain connects TRBV4-1 to TRBJ2-7; TRBD1 matches at 9 bases. Germline V gene sequence: CDR1 MGHRA, CDR2 YSYEKL. This CDR3 comprises 17 residues. Unmatched junction bases numbered 10, after V lost 0 bases and J lost 4 bases. The CDR3 here is CASSQDHTQGAQYEQYF. The CDR3, as DNA: TGCGCCAGCAGCCAAGATCACACACAGGGGGCACAGTACGAGCAGTACTTC.

V usage is TRBV7-9 and J usage is TRBJ2-7; no reliable D call. Trimming stripped 3 bases from V and 6 bases from J, with 9 bases between. The CDR3 is 12 residues long. Per the germline V gene, CDR1 is SEHNR and CDR2 is FQNEAQ (reference sequence). CDR3 region: CASSFWGTEQYF. CDR3 sequence (DNA): TGTGCCAGCAGCTTCTGGGGTACCGAGCAGTACTTC.

This chain connects TRBV12-3 or TRBV12-4 to TRBJ1-3; TRBD1 aligns across 9 bases. The CDR3 totals 15 residues. J was trimmed by 2 bases and V by 4 bases; bases with no gene match: 3. CDR3 coding DNA: TGTGCCAGCAGTTCACGACAGGGGGCTGGAAACACCATATATTTT. Translated: CASSSRQGAGNTIYF.

Many counts were recorded for this clonotype. The chain uses TRBV20-1 and TRBJ2-7; 8 bases map to TRBD2. CDR1 is DFQATT and CDR2 is SNEGSKA in the germline V gene (reference sequence). Unmatched junction bases numbered 12, after V lost 0 bases and J lost 2 bases. This CDR3 is built from 17 residues. The CDR3 here is CSARDPKRGGIPYEQYF. Written as DNA, the CDR3 is TGCAGTGCTAGAGACCCCAAACGGGGGGGAATCCCCTACGAGCAGTACTTC.

This clonotype was detected many times. The chain carries TRBV19 and TRBJ1-4; D may be TRBD1 (5 bases). V gave up 7 bases and J gave up 0 bases, with 12 bases separating them. The CDR3 extends over 15 amino acids. The V gene's germline CDR1 is LNHDA and CDR2 SQIVND (reference sequence). CDR3 protein: CASIDSRSTNEKLFF. In DNA, the CDR3 is TGTGCCAGTATCGACAGCCGTTCAACTAATGAAAAACTGTTTTTT.

In its sample, this clonotype was seen many times. This chain joins TRBV20-1 and TRBJ2-7, with 12 bases fitting TRBD2. Germline V gene lookup returns CDR1 DFQATT and CDR2 SNEGSKA (reference sequence). Trimming cost V 6 bases and J 2 bases; bases outside gene matches: 5. The CDR3 has 14 amino acids. The CDR3 DNA is TGCAGTGCGGAGACTAGCGGGAGTGCCTACGAGCAGTACTTC. The encoded protein is CSAETSGSAYEQYF.

The V gene is TRBV18, the J gene TRBJ2-7; either TRBD1 or TRBD2 may fit D (5 bases each). Germline CDR1 KGHSH, CDR2 LQKENI. V lost 2 bases, J lost 7 bases, and 21 bases lay in between. This CDR3 is 16 amino acids long. The DNA for the CDR3 is TGTGCCAGCTCACCAATGATGGGGACCTCTCCTAGGGAGCAGTACTTC. Its protein is CASSPMMGTSPREQYF.

This chain connects TRBV20-1 to TRBJ2-1, with TRBD2 matching 11 bases. The CDR3 consists of 16 residues. Germline CDR1 DFQATT, CDR2 SNEGSKA (reference sequence). The J segment lost 6 bases and the V segment lost 2 bases, leaving 9 bases of the junction unmatched. CDR3 DNA sequence: TGCAGTGCTAGATCGCAGGGACTAGCGGAGGGCAATGAGCAGTTCTTC. Encoded protein: CSARSQGLAEGNEQFF.

This clonotype was seen repeatedly, ten times or more. J is TRBJ2-3 and V is TRBV2; maybe TRBD1 (5 bases). V lost 4 bases and J lost 0, with 11 bases in between. Germline assignment: CDR1 SNHLY and CDR2 FYNNEI. The length of the CDR3 is 15 residues. Here the CDR3 reads CASSAEGVSTDTQYF. The CDR3 DNA sequence: TGTGCCAGCAGTGCTGAAGGGGTCAGCACAGATACGCAGTATTTT.

Many counts were recorded for this clonotype. CDR3 in DNA: TGTGCCAGCAGTTTCGCGGGCAGGGTGAACACTGAAGCTTTCTTT. This gives the protein CASSFAGRVNTEAFF. This chain uses TRBV12-3 or TRBV12-4 with TRBJ1-1; D is possibly TRBD1 (5 bases). This CDR3 has 15 residues. The V gene lost 3 bases and the J gene lost 0 bases, with 11 bases spanning the gap.

On this clonotype itself: Because it lacks the conserved phenylalanine or tryptophan at the end, this CDR3 is likely a read error. V is TRBV12-3 or TRBV12-4 and J is TRBJ2-2, with D perhaps being TRBD1 or TRBD2 (5 bases each). The CDR3 consists of 17 residues. The germline V and J ends were trimmed by 3 bases and 0 bases, with 14 bases remaining between them. This CDR3 is CASSLGPGRTNTGELFL. CDR3 nucleotides: TGTGCCAGCAGTTTGGGTCCGGGACGGACGAACACCGGGGAGCTGTTTCTT.

The V and J genes are TRBV7-9 and TRBJ2-1; D call uncertain. CDR3 length equals 14 residues. In germline, CDR1 is SEHNR, CDR2 FQNEAQ (reference sequence). The germline V and J ends were trimmed by 7 bases and 9 bases, with 19 bases remaining between them. CDR3 sequence reads: CASTSPGAPREQFF. CDR3 nucleotides: TGTGCCAGCACCTCACCCGGAGCCCCGCGTGAGCAGTTCTTC.

The chain joins TRBV20-1 to TRBJ2-3; D not resolved. This CDR3 comprises 14 residues. V was shortened by 6 bases and J by 4 bases, with 17 bases between the two germline ends. CDR1 and CDR2 (germline): DFQATT, SNEGSKA (reference sequence). The CDR3 region is CSASEKIGADTQYF. In DNA, the CDR3 is TGCAGTGCCAGCGAAAAAATTGGCGCAGATACGCAGTATTTT.

This clonotype was detected only a few times. J is TRBJ2-1 and V is TRBV19; 7 nucleotides match TRBD1. CDR3 length: 14 residues. V lost 6 bases to trimming and J lost 7 bases; unmatched junction nucleotides: 9. Germline CDR1 reads LNHDA; CDR2 reads SQIVND (reference sequence). The CDR3 reads CASRAPGQRNEQFF. CDR3 nucleotide sequence: TGTGCCAGTAGAGCCCCGGGACAGAGAAATGAGCAGTTCTTC.

V gene TRBV27 combines with J gene TRBJ2-6; D might be TRBD1 (6 bases). Looked up from germline, CDR1 is MNHEY and CDR2 is SMNVEV (reference sequence). Trimming stripped 2 bases from V and 2 bases from J, with 10 bases between. This CDR3 has 16 residues. The CDR3 reads CASSLLGTPGANVLTF. CDR3 coding DNA: TGTGCCAGCAGTTTACTTGGGACACCTGGGGCCAACGTCCTGACTTTC.

The sample holds many counts of this clonotype. The chain links TRBV3-1 to TRBJ1-2, with TRBD1 matching over 8 bases. The CDR3 totals 15 residues. Germline assignment: CDR1 LGHDT and CDR2 YNNKEL (reference sequence). V lost 3 bases to trimming and J lost 4 bases; unmatched junction nucleotides: 7. The DNA for the CDR3 is TGTGCCAGCAGCCACCGGGACAGGCTCACCTATGGCTACACCTTC. Its protein is CASSHRDRLTYGYTF.

This clonotype was seen a handful of times. This chain links TRBV24-1 with TRBJ2-1, with a possible D match to TRBD2 (5 bases). This CDR3 is 11 amino acids long. CDR1 is KGHDR and CDR2 is SFDVKD in the germline V gene. V was trimmed by 9 bases and J by 5 bases, leaving 7 bases between them. CDR3 loop: CATDYHNEQFF. CDR3 coding DNA: TGTGCCACCGACTACCACAATGAGCAGTTCTTC.

This clonotype was seen ten or more times. V is TRBV14 and J is TRBJ2-3, with TRBD2 matching over 10 bases. Germline V gives CDR1 SGHDN, CDR2 FVKESK. The ends lost 3 bases at V and 4 bases at J; junction bases unmatched: 16. The CDR3 runs to 19 residues. As DNA, the CDR3 is TGTGCCAGCAGCCACCGCCCCGGGGAGCGGGAGGGCCGCGCAGATACGCAGTATTTT. Its protein product is CASSHRPGEREGRADTQYF.

V usage is TRBV11-2 and J usage is TRBJ2-1; 7 bases map to TRBD1. V was pared by 2 bases and J by 6 bases, with 7 bases of the junction left unmatched. CDR1 SGHAT and CDR2 FQNNGV come from the germline V gene. There are 15 residues in the CDR3. The CDR3 spells CASSLNRGFFNEQFF. In DNA, the CDR3 is TGTGCCAGCAGCTTAAACAGGGGCTTTTTCAATGAGCAGTTCTTC.

This clonotype was seen many times. The V call is TRBV20-1, the J call TRBJ2-3; 9 nucleotides line up with TRBD2. V shed 8 bases and J 6 bases; nucleotides not matched to a gene: 6. The germline gives CDR1 DFQATT, CDR2 SNEGSKA (reference sequence). The CDR3 has 12 amino acids. The CDR3, as DNA: TGCAGTCCCTTAGCGGGAGCGGATACGCAGTATTTT. It encodes CSPLAGADTQYF.

The chain uses TRBV27 and TRBJ2-1; 11 bases align to TRBD2. Germline V gene data show CDR1 as MNHEY and CDR2 as SMNVEV (reference sequence). This CDR3 has 15 residues. J was trimmed by 7 bases and V by 6 bases; bases with no gene match: 8. CDR3 amino acids: CASRVLAGETNEQFF. The CDR3 DNA follows: TGTGCCAGCAGGGTACTAGCGGGAGAAACTAATGAGCAGTTCTTC.

Ten or more counts support this clonotype. The chain carries TRBV5-6 and TRBJ2-6; a weak D match, TRBD1 (5 bases). The ends were cut back, 2 bases at V and 0 bases at J, with 12 bases in the middle. Germline CDR1 reads SGHDT; CDR2 reads YYEEEE. The CDR3 length is 17 residues. CDR3 amino acids: CASSFRTSRSGANVLTF. The DNA of the CDR3 is TGTGCCAGCAGCTTCCGGACAAGCCGCTCTGGGGCCAACGTCCTGACTTTC.

The V call is TRBV4-1, the J call TRBJ1-1, with 9 bases aligning to TRBD1. The CDR3 totals 19 residues. Germline CDR1 MGHRA, CDR2 YSYEKL. V dropped 5 bases and J dropped 3; count of bases not matched to a gene: 19. This chain's CDR3 is CASSWKATGGVGKDTEAFF. The CDR3 DNA reads as TGCGCCAGCAGCTGGAAAGCAACAGGGGGCGTCGGTAAGGACACTGAAGCTTTCTTT.

This clonotype showed up many times. J is TRBJ2-2 and V is TRBV9; tentatively, D is TRBD1 (6 bases). Per the germline V gene, CDR1 is SGDLS and CDR2 is YYNGEE. With 3 bases removed from V and 6 bases from J, the gap between germline ends came to 15 bases. The CDR3 contains 15 residues. This CDR3 reads CASSEGHRVPGELFF. The DNA for the CDR3 is TGTGCCAGCAGCGAGGGCCACAGGGTGCCCGGGGAGCTGTTTTTT.

This chain uses TRBV7-9 with TRBJ2-3; TRBD1 might be the D (6 bases). Trimming took off 8 bases at V and 3 bases at J, with 12 bases between the two ends. This CDR3 is built from 13 residues. Germline V lookup: CDR1 SEHNR, CDR2 FQNEAQ (reference sequence). The CDR3 nucleotides are TGTGCCAGCCAACAGGGACGGACAGATACGCAGTATTTT. As protein: CASQQGRTDTQYF.

This chain links TRBV19 with TRBJ2-7; D may correspond to TRBD1 or TRBD2 (7 bases each). Germline-derived CDR1 and CDR2 are LNHDA and SQIVND (reference sequence). CDR3 length: 14 residues. Trimming removed 3 bases at V and 5 bases at J, with 14 bases between. The CDR3 reads CASSMGGGVNEQYF. CDR3 DNA: TGTGCCAGTAGTATGGGAGGGGGCGTTAACGAGCAGTACTTC.